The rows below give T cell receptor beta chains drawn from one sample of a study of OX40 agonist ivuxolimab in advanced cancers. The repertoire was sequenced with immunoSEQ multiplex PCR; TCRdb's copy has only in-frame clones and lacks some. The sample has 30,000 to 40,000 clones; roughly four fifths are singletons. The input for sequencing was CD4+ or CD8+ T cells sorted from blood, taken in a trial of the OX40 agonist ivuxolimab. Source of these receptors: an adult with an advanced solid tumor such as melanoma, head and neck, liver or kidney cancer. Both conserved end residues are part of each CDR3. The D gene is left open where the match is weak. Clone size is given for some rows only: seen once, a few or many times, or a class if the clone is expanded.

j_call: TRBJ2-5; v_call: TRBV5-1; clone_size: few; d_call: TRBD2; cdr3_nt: TGCGCCAGCAGCTGGAGACTAGCGGGGGGAGTAGAGACCCAGTACTTC; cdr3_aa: CASSWRLAGGVETQYF
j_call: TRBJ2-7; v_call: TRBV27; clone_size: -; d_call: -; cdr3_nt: TGTGCCAGCAGTTCGACACTCTCCTACGAGCAGTACTTC; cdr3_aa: CASSSTLSYEQYF
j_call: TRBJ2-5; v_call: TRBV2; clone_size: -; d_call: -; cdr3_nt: TGTGCCAGCAGTGTACTCCGGACCCAGTACTTC; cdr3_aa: CASSVLRTQYF
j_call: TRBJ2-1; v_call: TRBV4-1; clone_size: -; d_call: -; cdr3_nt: TGCGCCAGCAGCCCCTCTATTAATGAGCAGTTCTTC; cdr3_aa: CASSPSINEQFF
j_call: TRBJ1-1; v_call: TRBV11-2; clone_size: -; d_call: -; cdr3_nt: TGTGCCAGCAGCTACGGGCTAGCGGCTTTCTTT; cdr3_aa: CASSYGLAAFF
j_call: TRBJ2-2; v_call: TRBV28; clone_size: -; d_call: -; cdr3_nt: TGTGCCAGCAGTTTGGGCGGAACAGATTGGGGGGAGCTGTTTTTT; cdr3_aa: CASSLGGTDWGELFF
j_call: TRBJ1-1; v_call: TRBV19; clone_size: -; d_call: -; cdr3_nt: TGTGCCAGTAGTAGGGGGCGGGGTCGTGGCACTGAAGCTTTCTTT; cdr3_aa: CASSRGRGRGTEAFF
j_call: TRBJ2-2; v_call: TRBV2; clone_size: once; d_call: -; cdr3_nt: TGTGCCAGCAGGGGGGGTAGCCGAAACACCGGGGAGCTGTTTTTT; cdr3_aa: CASRGGSRNTGELFF
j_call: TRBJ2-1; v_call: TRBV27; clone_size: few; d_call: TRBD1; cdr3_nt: TGTGCCAGCAGTTTACAGGGGGCGTACAATGAGCAGTTCTTC; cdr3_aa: CASSLQGAYNEQFF
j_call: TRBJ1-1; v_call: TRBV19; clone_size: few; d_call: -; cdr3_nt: TGTGCCAGTAGCTCCGACATACGGAACACTGAAGCTTTCTTT; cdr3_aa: CASSSDIRNTEAFF
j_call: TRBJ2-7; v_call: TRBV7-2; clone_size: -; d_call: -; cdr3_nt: TGTGCCAGCAGCTTAAGCTTCAGCTACGAGCAGTACTTC; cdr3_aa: CASSLSFSYEQYF
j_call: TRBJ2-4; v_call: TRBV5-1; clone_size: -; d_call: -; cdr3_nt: TGCGCCAGCAGCTTGGGAGGGATCGGGGCCAAAAACATTCAGTACTTC; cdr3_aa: CASSLGGIGAKNIQYF
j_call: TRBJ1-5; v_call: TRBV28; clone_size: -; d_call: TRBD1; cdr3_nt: TGTGCCAGCAGTCCCGGGACAGTAAGCAATCAGCCCCAGCATTTT; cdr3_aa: CASSPGTVSNQPQHF